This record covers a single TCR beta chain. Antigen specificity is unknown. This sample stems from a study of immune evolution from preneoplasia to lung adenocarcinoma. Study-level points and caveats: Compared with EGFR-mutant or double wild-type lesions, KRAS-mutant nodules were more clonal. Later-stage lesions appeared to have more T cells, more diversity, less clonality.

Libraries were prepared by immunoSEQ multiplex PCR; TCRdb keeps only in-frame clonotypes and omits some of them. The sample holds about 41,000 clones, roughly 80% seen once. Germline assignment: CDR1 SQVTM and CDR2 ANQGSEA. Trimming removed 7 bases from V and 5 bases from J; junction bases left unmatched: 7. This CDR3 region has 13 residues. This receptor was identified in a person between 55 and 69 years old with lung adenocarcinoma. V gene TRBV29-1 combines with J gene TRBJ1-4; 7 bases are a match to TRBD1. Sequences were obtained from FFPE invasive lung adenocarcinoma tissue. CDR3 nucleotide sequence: TGCAGCGCCACCGGGACAGCGAATGAAAAACTGTTTTTT. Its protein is CSATGTANEKLFF.